Below are 10 T cell receptor beta chains sequenced from a single sample in a study of shared clonotypes between healthy human individuals. Terminally differentiated effector memory CD45RA+ cells were excluded by CCR7 positive selection of CD45RO-negative cells. The method was immunoSEQ multiplex PCR; TCRdb's version includes in-frame clones alone and lacks a portion of them. The sample contains about 2.2 million clones, over 85% of which appear only once. Sequencing used naive CD8+ T cells from PBMCs. The receptors originated from a man aged 18 to 29 in good health. Some clones in this sample may be carry-over from other donors' samples.

Notes on this clone: Within the sample, other DNA sequences also encode this same CDR3. V is TRBV27 and J is TRBJ1-4; D not certain. CDR1 MNHEY and CDR2 SMNVEV come from the germline V gene (reference sequence). The CDR3 is 14 amino acids. The V and J ends lost 3 bases and 5 bases respectively, with 10 bases between them. The CDR3 nucleotides read TGTGCCAGCAGTTTGGGAGGAAGCAATGAAAAACTGTTTTTT. Residues: CASSLGGSNEKLFF.

The gene calls are TRBV27 and TRBJ2-3; 14 nucleotides line up with TRBD2. Losses at the gene ends were 3 bases for V and 6 bases for J; bases not matched to a gene: 11. This CDR3 is 18 amino acids long. Germline-derived CDR1 and CDR2 are MNHEY and SMNVEV (reference sequence). CDR3 bases: TGTGCCAGCAGTTTCCCGATGACTAGCGGGAGGGCCCCGGATACGCAGTATTTT. It specifies CASSFPMTSGRAPDTQYF.

The genes are TRBV5-5 and TRBJ1-2, with D tentatively TRBD1 (6 bases). Trimming shortened V by 4 bases and J by 5 bases, and 18 bases separated the two germline ends. The CDR3 covers 15 residues. Germline V lookup: CDR1 SGHKS, CDR2 YYEKEE (reference sequence). The CDR3 region has the DNA TGTGCCAGCAGCCAACATCGGACAGATTATTATGGCTACACCTTC. It encodes CASSQHRTDYYGYTF.

A note on this clone: Other nucleotide sequences from this sample produce the same CDR3. The V call is TRBV27, the J call TRBJ2-7; no firm D call. The CDR3 has 13 residues. The V end lost 2 bases, the J end lost 3 bases, and 8 bases lay between the germline ends. Germline-derived CDR1 and CDR2 are MNHEY and SMNVEV (reference sequence). CDR3 nucleotides: TGTGCCAGCAGTTTAGGTAGCCGCTACGAGCAGTACTTC. This sequence encodes CASSLGSRYEQYF.

This chain joins TRBV4-3 and TRBJ2-1, with 7 bases matching TRBD2. Germline CDR1 LGHNA, CDR2 YSLEER. This CDR3 region has 15 residues. Losses at the gene ends were 2 bases for V and 4 bases for J; bases not matched to a gene: 5. The CDR3: CASSQYSGNYNEQFF. The CDR3, as DNA: TGCGCCAGCAGCCAATACAGCGGGAATTACAATGAGCAGTTCTTC.

The rearrangement joins TRBV11-2 to TRBJ2-3, with D tentatively TRBD2 (5 bases). This CDR3 region has 13 residues. Germline V lookup: CDR1 SGHAT, CDR2 FQNNGV. V was shortened by 4 bases and J by 6 bases, with 11 bases between the two germline ends. In DNA, the CDR3 is TGTGCCAGCAGCTCCAAAAGGAGGGATACGCAGTATTTT. It specifies CASSSKRRDTQYF.

V gene TRBV6-1 combines with J gene TRBJ1-5; 7 bases line up with TRBD1. Trimming cost V 7 bases and J 1 base; bases outside gene matches: 7. Germline V gene sequence: CDR1 MNHNS, CDR2 SASEGT. This CDR3 spans 15 amino acids. The CDR3 DNA reads as TGTGCCAGCAACGCAGACAGGGTGAGCAATCAGCCCCAGCATTTT. Its translation is CASNADRVSNQPQHF.

V and J are TRBV7-2 and TRBJ2-5; D uncertain. The length of the CDR3 is 15 residues. Trimming removed 5 bases at V and 1 base at J, with 14 bases between. Germline values: CDR1 SGHTA, CDR2 FQGNSA. CDR3 in DNA: TGTGCCAGCAGCCCCGGAACAACGCTCCAAGAGACCCAGTACTTC. Residues: CASSPGTTLQETQYF.

CDR3 nucleotides: TGTGCCAGCAGTTTATCGTTACCTGAGCAGTTCTTC. Translated: CASSLSLPEQFF. This sequence joins TRBV27 and TRBJ2-1, with D unresolved. The germline V gene encodes CDR1 MNHEY and CDR2 SMNVEV (reference sequence). V was pared by 0 bases and J by 9 bases, with 6 bases between. The CDR3 is 12 amino acids.

Remarks on this clone: The sample contains more than one DNA sequence encoding this CDR3. J is TRBJ1-1 and V is TRBV6-5; D remains ambiguous. The V gene's germline CDR1 is MNHEY and CDR2 SVGAGI. The CDR3 is made up of 13 amino acids. V was trimmed by 0 bases and J by 4 bases, leaving 6 bases between them. CDR3 residues: CASSYSTGTEAFF. CDR3 in DNA: TGTGCCAGCAGTTACTCGACGGGCACTGAAGCTTTCTTT.